These T cell receptor beta chains were read from a single sample in a study of blood T cell repertoires in COVID-19. Generated by immunoSEQ multiplex PCR, the TCRdb table keeps only in-frame clones and is missing some. The table records fewer than 300,000 clones, around 92% of them present only once. The material sequenced was peripheral blood. The source of these receptors is a person aged 18 to 35 with COVID-19, enrolled during active disease. The CDR3 runs from the conserved cysteine through the conserved F or W. A D gene is named only where the DNA matches it firmly. Expanded clones are given a class, and other clones once, few, many or no size at all.

clone size,V gene,CDR3 length,J gene,D gene,CDR3 protein,CDR3 DNA
-,TRBV3-1/TRBV3-2,13,TRBJ1-2,TRBD1,CASSPGGDYGYTF,TGTGCCAGCAGCCCAGGGGGAGACTATGGCTACACCTTC
-,TRBV7-9,13,TRBJ1-2,-,CASSPGLYYGYTF,TGTGCCAGCAGCCCAGGACTGTACTATGGCTACACCTTC
-,TRBV2,14,TRBJ1-5,-,CASSVYGGDQPQHF,TGTGCCAGCAGTGTTTATGGGGGGGATCAGCCCCAGCATTTT
-,TRBV4-1,16,TRBJ2-7,TRBD2,CASSQPTSRSSYEQYF,TGCGCCAGCAGCCAACCGACTAGCCGAAGCTCCTACGAGCAGTACTTC
-,TRBV7-9,16,TRBJ2-3,TRBD2,CASSLDPGREADTQYF,TGTGCCAGCAGCTTAGACCCAGGGAGGGAGGCAGATACGCAGTATTTT
-,TRBV3-1/TRBV3-2,18,TRBJ2-2,TRBD2,CASSQRASGRRHTGELFF,TGTGCCAGCAGCCAAAGGGCTAGCGGGAGAAGACACACCGGGGAGCTGTTTTTT
-,TRBV5-8,15,TRBJ1-4,-,CASSPQQGSNEKLFF,TGTGCCAGCAGCCCGCAGCAGGGCTCTAATGAAAAACTGTTTTTT
-,TRBV19,16,TRBJ2-1,TRBD2,CASSAISGSEYNEQFF,TGTGCCAGTAGTGCAATTAGCGGGAGCGAGTACAATGAGCAGTTCTTC
-,TRBV4-2,16,TRBJ2-1,TRBD2,CASSPRTSDIYNEQFF,TGTGCCAGCAGTCCTCGGACTAGCGATATCTACAATGAGCAGTTCTTC
-,TRBV5-5,15,TRBJ1-5,-,CASSLNANSNQPQHF,TGTGCCAGCAGCTTAAATGCTAATAGCAATCAGCCCCAGCATTTT
-,TRBV19,14,TRBJ2-7,TRBD1,CASSLTGVVYEQYF,TGTGCCAGTAGTCTAACAGGGGTTGTGTACGAGCAGTACTTC
-,TRBV4-1,16,TRBJ2-5,-,CASSQWGGTDQETQYF,TGCGCCAGCAGCCAATGGGGCGGGACAGACCAAGAGACCCAGTACTTC
-,TRBV19,15,TRBJ2-5,TRBD1,CASSIVGTGQETQYF,TGTGCCAGTAGTATCGTGGGGACAGGACAAGAGACCCAGTACTTC
-,TRBV6-6,14,TRBJ2-7,-,CASSPREGTYEQYF,TGTGCCAGCAGCCCAAGAGAGGGAACCTACGAGCAGTACTTC
once,TRBV4-1,15,TRBJ2-5,TRBD2,CASSQPTSGKQTQYF,TGCGCCAGCAGCCAGCCGACTAGCGGGAAGCAGACCCAGTACTTC
-,TRBV30,13,TRBJ2-1,-,CAWSVSDYNEQFF,TGTGCCTGGAGTGTATCAGATTACAATGAGCAGTTCTTC
-,TRBV7-8,17,TRBJ1-5,TRBD1,CASSLEGTGILGQPQHF,TGTGCCAGCAGCTTAGAAGGGACAGGGATCTTAGGTCAGCCCCAGCATTTT
-,TRBV18,14,TRBJ2-3,-,CASSKRQSTDTQYF,TGTGCCAGCTCAAAGAGACAGAGCACAGATACGCAGTATTTT
-,TRBV27,13,TRBJ2-7,-,CASSLDLSYEQYF,TGTGCCAGCAGTTTAGACTTGTCCTACGAGCAGTACTTC
-,TRBV19,16,TRBJ2-7,TRBD2,CASRTAVAGGSYEQYF,TGTGCCAGTAGAACGGCAGTGGCGGGAGGCTCCTACGAGCAGTACTTC
-,TRBV11-2,14,TRBJ2-7,TRBD2,CASSLGGLAGEQYF,TGTGCCAGCAGCTTAGGGGGACTAGCGGGCGAGCAGTACTTC
-,TRBV5-1,12,TRBJ2-7,-,CASSGGFYEQYF,TGCGCCAGCAGTGGGGGGTTTTACGAGCAGTACTTC
once,TRBV6-5,14,TRBJ2-5,-,CASSYTPSQETQYF,TGTGCCAGCAGTTACACCCCCAGCCAAGAGACCCAGTACTTC
-,TRBV6-1,17,TRBJ2-1,-,CASSDRPSGYSYNEQFF,TGTGCCAGCAGTGACCGACCCAGCGGTTACTCCTACAATGAGCAGTTCTTC
-,TRBV7-9,17,TRBJ2-7,TRBD2,CASSPPGLAGNSYEQYF,TGTGCCAGCAGCCCTCCCGGACTAGCGGGTAACTCCTACGAGCAGTACTTC
-,TRBV4-1,16,TRBJ2-1,-,CASSSSKHLDYNEQFF,TGCGCCAGCAGCTCTTCCAAGCACCTCGACTACAATGAGCAGTTCTTC
-,TRBV5-6,16,TRBJ2-3,TRBD2,CASSPERGAATDTQYF,TGTGCCAGCAGCCCGGAGCGGGGGGCAGCGACAGATACGCAGTATTTT
-,TRBV24-1,11,TRBJ2-1,-,CATSLANEQFF,TGTGCCACCAGCCTAGCCAATGAGCAGTTCTTC
-,TRBV30,14,TRBJ2-1,TRBD2,CAWRREGGRSGQFF,TGTGCCTGGAGGAGGGAGGGAGGGCGGTCTGGGCAGTTCTTC
-,TRBV7-2,16,TRBJ2-7,TRBD2,CASSSNIGLAGVEQYF,TGTGCCAGCAGCTCCAATATCGGACTAGCGGGAGTTGAGCAGTACTTC
-,TRBV18,14,TRBJ1-1,-,CASSNTEGNTEAFF,TGTGCCAGCTCGAACACGGAGGGGAACACTGAAGCTTTCTTT
-,TRBV7-9,12,TRBJ2-5,-,CASSLQGETQYF,TGTGCCAGCAGCTTACAGGGCGAGACCCAGTACTTC
once,TRBV10-3,14,TRBJ1-1,-,CAISESSVRGEAFF,TGTGCCATCAGTGAGTCAAGCGTTAGGGGAGAAGCTTTCTTT
-,TRBV6-2/TRBV6-3,14,TRBJ2-2,-,CASSDRRNTGELFF,TGTGCCAGCAGTGACAGGAGGAACACCGGGGAGCTGTTTTTT
-,TRBV7-9,15,TRBJ1-2,-,CASSLGSIANYGYTF,TGTGCCAGCAGCTTAGGGAGCATCGCTAACTATGGCTACACCTTC
-,TRBV2,13,TRBJ2-7,TRBD1,CASSDRGSYEQYF,TGTGCCAGCAGTGACAGGGGGTCCTACGAGCAGTACTTC
-,TRBV2,12,TRBJ1-4,-,CASRALNEKLFF,TGTGCCAGCAGGGCCCTGAATGAAAAACTGTTTTTT
-,TRBV7-8,17,TRBJ2-3,TRBD2,CASSLVWAGVGTDTQYF,TGTGCCAGCAGCTTAGTATGGGCGGGAGTGGGCACAGATACGCAGTATTTT
-,TRBV6-1,16,TRBJ2-1,-,CASSEALTREYNEQFF,TGTGCCAGCAGTGAAGCGCTTACGAGGGAATACAATGAGCAGTTCTTC
-,TRBV3-1/TRBV3-2,18,TRBJ2-1,-,CASSQEGFGDFSYNEQFF,TGTGCCAGCAGCCAAGAAGGATTCGGAGACTTCTCCTACAATGAGCAGTTCTTC